Listed below are T cell receptor beta chains from one sample, sequenced in a study of CD4 and CD8 cells across lung adenocarcinoma regions. Each CDR3 protein gets one entry after TCRdb re-called the PCR reads with MiXCR. The sample includes under 20,000 distinct CDR3 sequences, about half of them seen just once. The sequencing input was CD8+ T cells from the center of a lung tumor. These receptor sequences come from a female donor with lung adenocarcinoma. The CD4 and CD8 labels of this study may be unreliable. The CDR3 runs from the conserved cysteine through the conserved F or W. The D gene is left open where the match is weak. Part of the rows lack a size; the others show once, few, many or a class for expanded clones.

>TRBJ1-2|few|TRBV6-1|13|NA
TGTGCCAGCAGGAGGAGCGAAAACTATGGCTACACCTTC
CASRRSENYGYTF
>TRBJ2-5|NA|TRBV3-1|12|NA
TGTGCCAGCAGCCCCAACCAAGAGACCCAGTACTTC
CASSPNQETQYF
>TRBJ2-1|NA|TRBV27|13|NA
TGTGCCAGCAGCTTTATAAGCGGTGAGGGGCAGTTCTTC
CASSFISGEGQFF
>TRBJ2-3|many|TRBV7-2|13|NA
TGTGCCAGCAGCTTTTCGGGCGCAGATACGCAGTATTTT
CASSFSGADTQYF
>TRBJ2-3|few|TRBV3-1|16|NA
TGTGCCAGCAGCCAAGATAAGGGGGGCGCCAGCGATACGCAGTATTTT
CASSQDKGGASDTQYF
>TRBJ2-3|NA|TRBV6-1|11|NA
TGTGCCAGCAGTGAAAAGCATACTCAGTATTTT
CASSEKHTQYF
>TRBJ2-2|few|TRBV24-1|15|NA
TGTGCCACCAGTGATTTGCAGGGGAACACCGGGGAGCTGTTTTTT
CATSDLQGNTGELFF
>TRBJ1-3|NA|TRBV6-1|16|TRBD1
TGTGCCAGCACAGGGACAGCCGTAGGTTCTGGAAACACCATATATTTT
CASTGTAVGSGNTIYF
>TRBJ2-5|few|TRBV4-1|14|TRBD2
TGCGCCAGCAGTCGAGAGCGGGAGGGAGGGACCCAGTACTTC
CASSREREGGTQYF
>TRBJ2-5|NA|TRBV25-1|12|TRBD1
TGTGCCAGCCGCAGGGGGCCGGAGACCCAGTACTTC
CASRRGPETQYF
>TRBJ2-7|NA|TRBV6-5|13|NA
TGTGCCAGCAGTTACTCGCCTTTCGGCGAGCAGTACTTC
CASSYSPFGEQYF
>TRBJ2-1|medium-sized|TRBV12-3/TRBV12-4|14|TRBD2
TGTGCCAGCAGTTTCGCGGGGGTGCACTCTGAGCAGTTCTTC
CASSFAGVHSEQFF
>TRBJ2-5|few|TRBV5-1|14|NA
TGCGCCAGCAGCTTGGGCGGGGGCGGAGAGACCCAGTACTTC
CASSLGGGGETQYF
>TRBJ2-7|NA|TRBV27|15|TRBD2
TGTGCCAGCAGAGCGGAGCGGGAGGGGGCCTACGAGCAGTACTTC
CASRAEREGAYEQYF
>TRBJ2-3|NA|TRBV7-2|16|TRBD2
TGTGCCAGCAGCTTTTGGACTAGCGGGGGCACCGGGGCGCTGTATTTT
CASSFWTSGGTGALYF
>TRBJ2-1|NA|TRBV20-1|17|TRBD2
TGCAGTGCTAGAGGTAGTGGGACTAGCGGGGGGGCTTTTGAGCAGTTCTTC
CSARGSGTSGGAFEQFF
>TRBJ2-4|NA|TRBV6-1|14|TRBD1
TGTGGCGGCAGGGGGCGGGGCGGCAAAAACATTCAGTACTTC
CGGRGRGGKNIQYF
>TRBJ2-7|NA|TRBV27|16|TRBD2
TGTGCCAGCAGTCATAAATGGGGCGGGAGCTCCTACGAGCAGTACTTC
CASSHKWGGSSYEQYF
>TRBJ2-3|NA|TRBV6-1|18|TRBD2
TGTGCCTGCAGGCGCCGCGTAGCGGGGGGGTGTCCCAAAAACACGCAGTATTTC
CACRRRVAGGCPKNTQYF
>TRBJ2-1|few|TRBV4-1|16|TRBD2
TGCGCCAGCAGCCAACACGGGGGGGTTAACTACAATGAGCAGTTCTTC
CASSQHGGVNYNEQFF
>TRBJ2-1|NA|TRBV6-2/TRBV6-3|11|NA
TGTGCCAGCGGACACTTTAGCGATCCGTTCTTC
CASGHFSDPFF
>TRBJ2-7|once|TRBV10-2|16|NA
TGTGCCAGCAGTCCGGTCAGTAGGTCGGGGGCCTACGACCAGAATTTC
CASSPVSRSGAYDQNF
>TRBJ2-1|NA|TRBV27|15|TRBD1
TGTGCCAGCAGTTTATCGACAGGGGTGGGGGAGACCCAGTTCTTC
CASSLSTGVGETQFF
>TRBJ2-4|NA|TRBV6-1|15|NA
TGTGCCAGCAGGGGACGGGGTGGAAGGGTCAATGAGCAGTACTTC
CASRGRGGRVNEQYF
>TRBJ1-2|NA|TRBV27|15|NA
TGTGCCAGCGGTTGGGGTGTTGCTGACTGGGATGGCTACACCTTC
CASGWGVADWDGYTF
>TRBJ1-1|few|TRBV6-1|15|NA
TGTGCCAGCATGAGGTTAGGGGGTGGGGAAACTGAAGCTTTCTTT
CASMRLGGGETEAFF
>TRBJ2-7|NA|TRBV6-1|14|NA
TGTGCCAGCAGTGAGGTCGGGACACACTACGAGCAGTACTTC
CASSEVGTHYEQYF
>TRBJ1-2|NA|TRBV14|17|TRBD1
TGTGCCAGCAGCCCGGCGCGACCCGGGACAGGGTTTAAGGGCTACACCTTC
CASSPARPGTGFKGYTF
>TRBJ2-5|few|TRBV6-1|12|NA
TGTGCCAGCAGGCCCGTCGGAGAGACCCAGTACTTC
CASRPVGETQYF
>TRBJ2-2|NA|TRBV6-1|14|NA
TGTGCCAGCAGCCGGCCTGTGAGCACCGAGAAGCAGTTTTTT
CASSRPVSTEKQFF
>TRBJ2-5|once|TRBV6-1|15|TRBD2
TGTGCCAGCAGTGAGGGACTAGCGGGAGAAGAGACCCAGTACTTC
CASSEGLAGEETQYF
>TRBJ2-3|NA|TRBV6-1|16|NA
TGTGCGAGCAGCGTAGCGGACTTCAGTGCCAAAGATACGCAGTATTTT
CASSVADFSAKDTQYF
>TRBJ2-2|few|TRBV14|14|NA
TGTGCCAGCACCCGGGCCGGACCGACCGGGGAGCTGTTTTTT
CASTRAGPTGELFF
>TRBJ2-4|NA|TRBV25-1|16|NA
TGTGCCAGCAGTGAATCGGGGGTGGGGGGCAAAGACATTCAGTATTTC
CASSESGVGGKDIQYF
>TRBJ2-2|NA|TRBV6-1|15|TRBD2
TGTGCCAGCACTATTAGCGGGAGAAACACCGGGGAGCTGTTTTTT
CASTISGRNTGELFF
>TRBJ2-1|NA|TRBV6-5|13|NA
TGTGCCAGCAGTTACCGCACCGGGACTCGGCAGTTCTTC
CASSYRTGTRQFF
>TRBJ1-3|NA|TRBV7-6|15|TRBD1
TGTGCCAGCAGCTTAAAGTCCAGGGGGCAAAACACCATATATTTT
CASSLKSRGQNTIYF
>TRBJ2-3|few|TRBV6-1|11|NA
TGTGCCAGCCCAGGGGCAGATACGCAGTATTTT
CASPGADTQYF
>TRBJ2-1|few|TRBV12-3/TRBV12-4|15|TRBD2
TGTGCCAGCAGTGGACTAGCGGGGGTTGGCAATGAGCAGTTCTTC
CASSGLAGVGNEQFF
>TRBJ2-5|many|TRBV11-3|15|TRBD1
TGTGCCAGCAGCTTAGAGCCGGACAGGAAAGAGACCCAGTACTTC
CASSLEPDRKETQYF
>TRBJ2-6|many|TRBV11-2|15|NA
TGTGCCAGCAGCTCCAGGGGTTCCGGGGCCAACGTCCTGACTTTC
CASSSRGSGANVLTF
>TRBJ2-5|NA|TRBV6-1|14|TRBD1
TGTGCCAGCACCGGGACAGCTATTCTCAAAACCCAGTACTTC
CASTGTAILKTQYF
>TRBJ2-2|NA|TRBV6-1|15|NA
TGTGCCAGCTCGCGGGGACGGGTAGGCACCGGGGAGCTGTTTTTT
CASSRGRVGTGELFF
>TRBJ2-7|NA|TRBV6-1|16|TRBD2
TGTGCCAGCAGTGAAGGGTCTAGCGGGAGGGCTGGCGAGCAGTACTTC
CASSEGSSGRAGEQYF
>TRBJ2-3|NA|TRBV11-3|16|NA
TGTGCCAGCAGCCGGAGGGGGCGGGGGGCCAAAGATACGCAGTACTTT
CASSRRGRGAKDTQYF
>TRBJ1-6|few|TRBV20-1|15|NA
TGCAGTGCTAGCTTCAGGGGTTCCGTCAATTCACCCCTCCACTTT
CSASFRGSVNSPLHF
>TRBJ2-3|NA|TRBV6-2/TRBV6-3|18|NA
TGTGCCAGCAGTTACGCGGAGCGGGCGAGCGTCACGACAGAGACGCAGTATTTT
CASSYAERASVTTETQYF
>TRBJ2-2|NA|TRBV6-4|16|TRBD2
TGTGCCAGCAGACTCCTAGCGGGGGTTAACACCGGGGAGCTGTTTTTT
CASRLLAGVNTGELFF
>TRBJ2-1|few|TRBV6-5|16|TRBD1
TGTGCCAGCAGTTACCCAGGGACAGGGGGCAAGGGTGAGCAGTTCTTC
CASSYPGTGGKGEQFF
>TRBJ2-7|NA|TRBV6-5|10|NA
TGTGCCAGCAATTCCAACGAGCAGTACTTC
CASNSNEQYF
>TRBJ2-4|few|TRBV4-1|15|NA
TGCGCCAGCAGCCAAGATGAGGGGACCAAAAACATTCAGTACTTC
CASSQDEGTKNIQYF
>TRBJ2-1|many|TRBV6-5|15|TRBD2
TGTGCCAGCAGTTTTATAGCGGGAGGGTACAATGAGCAGTTCTTC
CASSFIAGGYNEQFF
>TRBJ2-5|NA|TRBV6-1|15|NA
TGTGCCAGCACCACGGCAACGGGACTCGGAGCGACCCAGTATTTC
CASTTATGLGATQYF
>TRBJ2-7|NA|TRBV10-3|16|TRBD2
TGTGCCATCAGACCTTCAGCGGGGCAAGACCCAGAGACGCAGTACTTC
CAIRPSAGQDPETQYF
>TRBJ2-1|few|TRBV10-3|13|TRBD1
TGTGCCAGTCAGGGACAGGGGTACAATGAGCAGTTCTTC
CASQGQGYNEQFF
>TRBJ2-7|NA|TRBV6-1|13|TRBD2
TGTGCCAGCCGAGCGGGGGGCTTTTACGAGCAGTACTTC
CASRAGGFYEQYF
>TRBJ2-5|few|TRBV6-5|16|TRBD2
TGTGCCAGCAGTTACTCGACTAGCGGGGGGCAAGAGACCCAGTACTTC
CASSYSTSGGQETQYF
>TRBJ2-3|NA|TRBV10-3|16|NA
TGTGCCATCGCGGCCCGGGGGAGCCGTGGCACAGATACCCAGTATTTC
CAIAARGSRGTDTQYF
>TRBJ2-1|NA|TRBV7-2|16|TRBD2
TGTGCCAGCAGCTTAGGACTAGCGGGAGTCCAGGATGAGCAGTTCTTC
CASSLGLAGVQDEQFF